The clone carrying this TCR beta chain came up many times. What it binds is not known. Amplification targeted TCR beta CDR3 regions from RNA transcripts. The HTBI primer set drove a first-round RT-PCR of the TCR CDR3. MiXCR was run by TCRdb on the multiplex PCR reads, yielding one entry per CDR3 protein. The repertoire holds more than 500,000 distinct CDR3 sequences, with 40% to 50% as singletons. This entry belongs to a study of T cells in Graves' hyperthyroidism and ophthalmopathy. General study findings and limits: Among thyroid clonotypes expanded above 0.001, most also appeared in blood.

Deletions cut 1 base from V and 6 bases from J, with 9 bases between. The CDR3 runs to 13 residues. CDR1 and CDR2 (germline): SGHTA, FQGNSA. The sequence came from an adult woman with Graves' disease, either hyperthyroidism or ophthalmopathy (not recorded which). Sequences were obtained from peripheral blood or thyroid tissue (not recorded which). The chain is built from TRBV7-2 and TRBJ1-1; D not certain. Here the CDR3 DNA reads TGTGCCAGCAGCTTAGGCCCTAGGGCTGAAGCTTTCTTT. This codes for CASSLGPRAEAFF.